These 5 T cell receptor beta chains were sequenced from one sample in a study of siplizumab effects on memory and regulatory T cells. TCRdb's copy holds only in-frame clones and misses some; the assay was immunoSEQ multiplex PCR. In the table there are over 100,000 clones, 93% of which are singletons. Sequenced input: Tregs sorted from blood. These receptors were obtained from a human donor in good health.

The J gene is TRBJ1-1, the V gene TRBV30, with TRBD1 matching over 8 bases. Germline-derived CDR1 and CDR2 are GTSNPN and SVGIG (reference sequence). The CDR3 consists of 13 residues. The V and J ends lost 5 bases and 2 bases, in that order; junction bases with no gene match: 4. The CDR3 DNA follows: TGTGCCTGGGGACAGGGAGGAAACACTGAAGCTTTCTTT. Amino acid sequence: CAWGQGGNTEAFF.

The chain is built from TRBV18 and TRBJ2-7; 8 bases align to TRBD2. The germline CDR1 and CDR2 sequences are KGHSH and LQKENI. This CDR3 region has 15 residues. J gave up 6 bases and V 2 bases, and 9 bases lay outside the gene matches. The CDR3 nucleotides read TGTGCCAGCTCACCAGTGGTAGCGGGACCGGGCGAGCAGTACTTC. Its translation is CASSPVVAGPGEQYF. The variable domain in full, completed from reference TRBV18 and TRBJ2-7, reads NAGVMQNPRHLVRRRGQEARLRCSPMKGHSHVYWYRQLPEEGLKFMVYLQKENIIDESGMPKERFSAEFPKEGPSILRIQQVVRGDSAAYFCASSPVVAGPGEQYFGPGTRLTVT.

V and J are TRBV19 and TRBJ2-1; D gene uncertain. The V and J ends lost 3 bases and 4 bases respectively, with 7 bases between them. The CDR3 totals 13 residues. Germline values: CDR1 LNHDA, CDR2 SQIVND (reference sequence). CDR3 region: CASSINGYNEQFF. CDR3 in DNA: TGTGCCAGTAGTATCAACGGATACAATGAGCAGTTCTTC. Together with reference TRBV19 and TRBJ2-1, the CDR3 gives the full variable domain: DGGITQSPKYLFRKEGQNVTLSCEQNLNHDAMYWYRQDPGQGLRLIYYSQIVNDFQKGDIAEGYSVSREKKESFPLTVTSAQKNPTAFYLCASSINGYNEQFFGPGTRLTVL.

The chain is built from TRBV5-6 and TRBJ2-7; D possibly corresponds to TRBD2 (5 bases). Germline V gene lookup returns CDR1 SGHDT and CDR2 YYEEEE. This CDR3 is 16 amino acids long. Trimming removed 0 bases at V and 4 bases at J, with 17 bases between. CDR3 DNA sequence: TGTGCCAGCAGCTTGGGTGCGGGTGGCCTCCCATACGAGCAGTACTTC. As protein: CASSLGAGGLPYEQYF.

The V call is TRBV6-5, the J call TRBJ1-3, with D possibly being TRBD1 (5 bases). The CDR3 runs to 16 residues. Germline V gene lookup returns CDR1 MNHEY and CDR2 SVGAGI. V was pared by 4 bases and J by 1 base, with 14 bases between. This CDR3 reads CASSSQAGGSGNTIYF. The CDR3 DNA follows: TGTGCCAGCAGTTCTCAGGCCGGGGGGTCTGGAAACACCATATATTTT.